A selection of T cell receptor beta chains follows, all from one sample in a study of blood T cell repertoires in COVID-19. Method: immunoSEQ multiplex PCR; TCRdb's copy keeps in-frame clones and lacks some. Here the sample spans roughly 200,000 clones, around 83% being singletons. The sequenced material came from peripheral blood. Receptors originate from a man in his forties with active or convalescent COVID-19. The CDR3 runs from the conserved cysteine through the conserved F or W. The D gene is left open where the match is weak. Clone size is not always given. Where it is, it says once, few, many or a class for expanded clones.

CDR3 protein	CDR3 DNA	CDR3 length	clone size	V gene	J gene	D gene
CATSESGAAYGYTF	TGTGCCACCAGTGAATCAGGGGCCGCCTATGGCTACACCTTC	14	NA	TRBV24-1	TRBJ1-2	NA
CASSRTEVNTEAFF	TGTGCCAGCAGTCGAACTGAGGTGAACACTGAAGCTTTCTTT	14	NA	TRBV6-5	TRBJ1-1	NA
CASSLGGGTETQYF	TGTGCCAGCAGCTTAGGCGGAGGAACCGAGACCCAGTACTTC	14	NA	TRBV11-3	TRBJ2-5	NA
CASSYSRGVATYEQYF	TGTGCCAGCAGTTATTCCCGGGGAGTTGCCACCTACGAGCAGTACTTC	16	NA	TRBV7-2	TRBJ2-7	NA
CASRKAGVHEQYF	TGTGCCAGCAGGAAGGCGGGGGTCCACGAGCAGTACTTC	13	NA	TRBV12-3/TRBV12-4	TRBJ2-7	TRBD2
CSVLRQGSMNTEAFF	TGCAGCGTACTTCGACAGGGGTCGATGAACACTGAAGCTTTCTTT	15	NA	TRBV29-1	TRBJ1-1	TRBD1
CASSTGTSGSPYEQYF	TGTGCCAGTAGTACAGGGACTAGCGGGAGCCCCTACGAGCAGTACTTC	16	NA	TRBV19	TRBJ2-7	TRBD2
CASSTQGNNEQFF	TGTGCCAGTAGTACGCAGGGGAACAATGAGCAGTTCTTC	13	NA	TRBV19	TRBJ2-1	NA
CASGLGLAATDTQYF	TGTGCTAGTGGTTTGGGACTAGCGGCTACAGATACGCAGTATTTT	15	NA	TRBV12-5	TRBJ2-3	TRBD2
CATTQAGGLYEQYF	TGTGCCACCACGCAAGCGGGAGGCCTCTACGAGCAGTACTTC	14	NA	TRBV6-5	TRBJ2-7	TRBD2
CASSPGTPGGRNTIYF	TGTGCTAGCAGCCCCGGGACACCGGGAGGTAGAAACACCATATATTTT	16	NA	TRBV7-7	TRBJ1-3	NA
CAWTPGVGETQYF	TGTGCCTGGACACCGGGAGTGGGAGAGACCCAGTACTTC	13	NA	TRBV30	TRBJ2-5	NA
CAWSRGNRPQHF	TGTGCCTGGAGTCGGGGGAACCGGCCCCAGCATTTT	12	NA	TRBV30	TRBJ1-5	NA
CASSEGRGYTEAFF	TGCGCCAGCAGTGAGGGCAGGGGGTACACTGAAGCTTTCTTT	14	NA	TRBV10-2	TRBJ1-1	TRBD1
CASSVTENQPQHF	TGTGCCAGTAGTGTGACGGAGAATCAGCCCCAGCATTTT	13	NA	TRBV19	TRBJ1-5	NA
CACEISGQPQHF	TGTGCCTGCGAGATCTCAGGGCAGCCCCAGCATTTT	12	once	TRBV30	TRBJ1-5	NA
CATSDFVSAGGQETQYF	TGTGCCACCAGTGATTTCGTTTCGGCGGGAGGTCAAGAGACCCAGTACTTC	17	NA	TRBV24-1	TRBJ2-5	TRBD2
CASSLGGGGYTF	TGTGCCAGCAGCTTAGGAGGGGGCGGCTACACCTTC	12	NA	TRBV7-9	TRBJ1-2	TRBD1
CASSPRGVNQPQHF	TGTGCCAGCAGCCCTCGGGGGGTGAATCAGCCCCAGCATTTT	14	NA	TRBV11-2	TRBJ1-5	NA
CASSQDLGGHTGELFF	TGTGCCAGCAGCCAAGATTTAGGGGGTCACACCGGGGAGCTGTTTTTT	16	NA	TRBV4-2	TRBJ2-2	NA
CASSFHELAATNEQFF	TGTGCCAGCAGCTTTCACGAACTAGCGGCGACCAATGAGCAGTTCTTC	16	NA	TRBV7-2	TRBJ2-1	TRBD2
CASSLTGQGDGYTF	TGTGCCAGCAGTTTGACAGGACAGGGTGATGGCTACACCTTC	14	NA	TRBV6-5	TRBJ1-2	TRBD1
CASTRDRGPYEQYF	TGTGCCAGCACCCGGGACAGGGGCCCCTACGAGCAGTACTTC	14	few	TRBV2	TRBJ2-7	TRBD1
CASSESVRIAKNIQYF	TGTGCCAGCAGTGAATCCGTCAGGATAGCCAAAAACATTCAGTACTTC	16	NA	TRBV2	TRBJ2-4	NA
CASSQDWLTEAFF	TGTGCCAGCTCACAGGACTGGCTCACTGAAGCTTTCTTT	13	once	TRBV18	TRBJ1-1	NA
CASSYGQGREQYF	TGTGCCAGCAGCTATGGACAGGGGCGGGAGCAGTACTTC	13	NA	TRBV5-8	TRBJ2-7	TRBD1
CANERSSQPGQGPKLFF	TGTGCCAACGAACGTTCCTCGCAACCGGGACAGGGGCCAAAACTGTTTTTT	17	NA	TRBV27	TRBJ1-4	TRBD1
CASSIRQGSSYEQYF	TGTGCCAGTAGTATCAGGCAGGGCTCCTCCTACGAGCAGTACTTC	15	NA	TRBV19	TRBJ2-7	NA
CASSSTGVNTEAFF	TGTGCCAGCAGCTCTACAGGGGTGAACACTGAAGCTTTCTTT	14	once	TRBV11-3	TRBJ1-1	TRBD1
CASSPGGRFGSYNEQFF	TGTGCCAGCAGCCCGGGCGGGCGTTTCGGCTCCTACAATGAGCAGTTCTTC	17	NA	TRBV7-2	TRBJ2-1	NA
CASSLRQSTGEKLFF	TGTGCCAGCAGCCTCAGACAGTCCACAGGTGAAAAACTGTTTTTT	15	NA	TRBV7-9	TRBJ1-4	NA
CASRPSVPGYEQYF	TGCGCCAGCAGGCCTTCGGTCCCCGGCTACGAGCAGTACTTC	14	NA	TRBV5-1	TRBJ2-7	NA
CASSLSGPESYEQYF	TGCGCCAGCAGCTTGTCGGGTCCAGAGTCCTACGAGCAGTACTTC	15	NA	TRBV5-1	TRBJ2-7	NA
CASSPPHAGASGNTIYF	TGTGCCAGCTCACCACCTCATGCAGGGGCCTCTGGAAACACCATATATTTT	17	NA	TRBV18	TRBJ1-3	NA
CASTKGTRDRGHQPQHF	TGTGCCAGTACCAAGGGTACCCGGGACAGGGGGCATCAGCCCCAGCATTTT	17	once	TRBV19	TRBJ1-5	TRBD1
CASSNLGLADSYNEQFF	TGTGCCAGCAGTAACCTGGGACTAGCGGATTCCTACAATGAGCAGTTCTTC	17	NA	TRBV27	TRBJ2-1	TRBD2
CASSLDQVPETQYF	TGCGCCAGCAGCTTGGATCAGGTCCCTGAGACCCAGTACTTC	14	NA	TRBV5-1	TRBJ2-5	NA
CAWSVLSGGQPQHF	TGTGCCTGGAGTGTACTTTCGGGGGGTCAGCCCCAGCATTTT	14	NA	TRBV30	TRBJ1-5	NA
CASSPRGQAYNEQFF	TGTGCCAGCAGCCCCAGGGGACAGGCATACAATGAGCAGTTCTTC	15	NA	TRBV7-9	TRBJ2-1	TRBD1
CASSYRAKNTEAFF	TGTGCCAGCAGTTACAGAGCTAAAAACACTGAAGCTTTCTTT	14	NA	TRBV6-5	TRBJ1-1	NA
CAWTSAPEGGGYTF	TGTGCCTGGACTAGTGCCCCCGAAGGGGGCGGCTACACCTTC	14	NA	TRBV30	TRBJ1-2	TRBD1
CASSLSPGVYEQYF	TGTGCCAGCAGCCTCTCCCCAGGTGTCTACGAGCAGTACTTC	14	NA	TRBV6-5	TRBJ2-7	NA
CASRFRGTSGETQYF	TGTGCCAGCAGGTTCCGGGGGACTAGCGGGGAGACCCAGTACTTC	15	few	TRBV27	TRBJ2-5	TRBD2
CASSYPQGFEQYF	TGCGCCAGCAGCTACCCACAGGGGTTCGAGCAGTACTTC	13	NA	TRBV5-1	TRBJ2-7	TRBD1
CASSLGGAGAEAFF	TGTGCCAGTAGCCTTGGGGGGGCTGGGGCTGAAGCTTTCTTT	14	NA	TRBV19	TRBJ1-1	NA
CAGHGEGHRREQYF	TGTGCCGGACACGGGGAGGGCCATAGGAGGGAGCAGTACTTC	14	NA	TRBV2	TRBJ2-7	TRBD2
CASSLGEGQNGYTF	TGCGCCAGCAGCTTGGGCGAGGGCCAGAATGGCTACACCTTC	14	NA	TRBV5-1	TRBJ1-2	NA
CASSLKAGGPSDTQYF	TGTGCCAGCTCGTTGAAAGCGGGGGGGCCCTCTGATACGCAGTATTTT	16	NA	TRBV18	TRBJ2-3	TRBD2
CASSMGLAGGYSTDTQYF	TGTGCCAGTAGTATGGGGCTAGCGGGGGGGTATAGCACAGATACGCAGTATTTT	18	NA	TRBV19	TRBJ2-3	TRBD2
CASSLGGRRGGTEAFF	TGTGCCAGCAGCTTAGGGGGCCGCCGAGGAGGAACTGAAGCTTTCTTT	16	NA	TRBV13	TRBJ1-1	NA
CASSRGGRSGYTF	TGTGCCAGCAGTCGGGGGGGGCGAAGTGGCTACACCTTC	13	NA	TRBV28	TRBJ1-2	NA
CSAGLGTGPNSPLHF	TGCAGCGCCGGGCTTGGGACAGGGCCAAATTCACCCCTCCACTTT	15	few	TRBV29-1	TRBJ1-6	TRBD1